This TCR beta chain derives from a study of blood T cell repertoires in COVID-19 (dated by TCRdb to about 2020). For context, the study as a whole: The collaborator samples originated in the United States, Italy and Spain and spanned the acute and convalescent phases of COVID-19. The material from the prospective study consisted of cDNA or gDNA derived from T cells, B-cell-depleted T cells, or PBMCs. Deeply sampled blood TCRbeta repertoires from subjects exposed to, actively infected with, or recovered from COVID-19 were included in the dataset. A freely available public database, intended as a resource for researchers studying the immune response to SARS-CoV-2, is where the repertoires were released. The samples were drawn from two sources: the first 160 participants of the ongoing ImmuneRACE study, and 1,200 or so subjects contributed by 6 global collaborators. Sample metadata almost always included a de-identified subject ID, COVID-19 status, age in years and sex. Where available, HLA class I and class II types were taken from metadata supplied by the sample provider and were not determined by assay-based typing. Summary of the overall study and its limitations: Clinical and demographic metadata were provided uncurated, with the amount varying by source and participant.

Whole blood was collected in K2EDTA tubes by collaborating institutions according to the institutions' own protocols. Collaborator samples were shipped for TCRbeta analysis as frozen whole blood, isolated PBMCs, or DNA extracted from either sample type. TCRbeta CDR3 regions were amplified from genomic DNA by means of the immunoSEQ Assay, a bias-controlled multiplex PCR. The study's processing was this. The number of nucleated cells in each sample was estimated by amplification of reference gene primers within the assay. Sequence reads were collapsed and filtered to measure the absolute abundance of every unique TCRbeta CDR3 rearrangement. For each sample, productive Simpson clonality was calculated as the square root of Simpson's diversity index across productive rearrangements. TCRdb limited this immuneACCESS table to in-frame rearrangements with V and J called. A share of clones is missing; checked studies link under half to unresolved V genes, and the rest is unexplained. That table furnishes V, J and clone size, whereas the DNA furnished D and trimming. The sample table contains more than 200,000 clones; only one count was recorded for over 75% of them. The ten biggest clones cover about 4.1% of the sample.

This clone was counted a single time. Its antigen is currently not known. No much larger clone exists at a distance of one base, and base qualities are not known. The receptor was derived from a man between 50 and 59 years old with acute or convalescent COVID-19. Material for sequencing was peripheral blood.

The bases are TGTGCCAGCAGCGGGGGGAATACAGATACGCAGTATTTT. This codes for CASSGGNTDTQYF. The chain uses TRBV6-6 and TRBJ2-3, with 7 middle bases fitting TRBD2. Reading the germline V gene (reference sequence) gives CDR1 MNHNY and CDR2 SVGAGI. The cysteine opens and the phenylalanine closes a CDR3 of 13 amino acids. The kept DNA is CDR3 alone, 39 bases in frame from the first base. After removal of 6 bases from V and 3 bases from J, the junction retains 3 bases not matched to a gene.